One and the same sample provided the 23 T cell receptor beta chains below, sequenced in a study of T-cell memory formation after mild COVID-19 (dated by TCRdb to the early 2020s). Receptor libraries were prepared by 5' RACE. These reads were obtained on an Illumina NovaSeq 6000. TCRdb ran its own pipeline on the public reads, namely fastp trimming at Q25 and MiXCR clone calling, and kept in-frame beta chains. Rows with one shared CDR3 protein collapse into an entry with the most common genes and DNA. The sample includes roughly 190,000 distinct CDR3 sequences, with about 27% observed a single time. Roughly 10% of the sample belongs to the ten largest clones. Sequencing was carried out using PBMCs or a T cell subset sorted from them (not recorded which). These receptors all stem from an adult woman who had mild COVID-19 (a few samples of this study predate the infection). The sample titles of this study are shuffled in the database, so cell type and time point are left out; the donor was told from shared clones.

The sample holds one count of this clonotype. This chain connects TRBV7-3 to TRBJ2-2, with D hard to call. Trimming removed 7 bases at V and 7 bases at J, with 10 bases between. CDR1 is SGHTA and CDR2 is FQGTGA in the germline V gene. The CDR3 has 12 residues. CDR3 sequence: CASMGISGELFF. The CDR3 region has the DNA TGTGCCAGCATGGGTATTAGCGGGGAGCTGTTTTTT.

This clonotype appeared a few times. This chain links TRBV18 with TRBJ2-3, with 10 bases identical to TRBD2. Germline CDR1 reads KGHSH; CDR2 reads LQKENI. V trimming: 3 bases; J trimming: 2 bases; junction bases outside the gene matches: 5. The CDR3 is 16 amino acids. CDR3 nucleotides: TGTGCCAGCTCACCCCAGCGGGGGGGCCACACAGATACGCAGTATTTT. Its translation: CASSPQRGGHTDTQYF. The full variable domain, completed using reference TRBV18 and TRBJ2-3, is NAGVMQNPRHLVRRRGQEARLRCSPMKGHSHVYWYRQLPEEGLKFMVYLQKENIIDESGMPKERFSAEFPKEGPSILRIQQVVRGDSAAYFCASSPQRGGHTDTQYFGPGTRLTVL.

The CDR3: CASSSTYTEAFF. CDR3 DNA sequence: TGTGCCAGCAGTTCCACCTACACTGAAGCTTTCTTT. The chain recombines TRBV12-3 or TRBV12-4 with TRBJ1-1; D is uncertain. V lost 4 bases and J 3 bases, leaving 6 bases between the germline ends. The CDR3 covers 12 residues.

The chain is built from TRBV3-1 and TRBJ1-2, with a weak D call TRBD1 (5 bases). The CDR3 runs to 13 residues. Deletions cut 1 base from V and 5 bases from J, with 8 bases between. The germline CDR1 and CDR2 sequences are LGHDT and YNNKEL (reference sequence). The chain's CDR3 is CASSQGQRYGYTF. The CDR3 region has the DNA TGTGCCAGCAGCCAAGGACAGAGATATGGCTACACCTTC.

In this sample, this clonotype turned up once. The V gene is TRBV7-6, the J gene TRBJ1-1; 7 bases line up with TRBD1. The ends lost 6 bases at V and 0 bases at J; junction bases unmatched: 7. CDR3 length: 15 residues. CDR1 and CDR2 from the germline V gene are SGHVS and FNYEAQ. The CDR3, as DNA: TGTGCCAGCAGTAGACCCAGGGGGTTGAACACTGAAGCTTTCTTT. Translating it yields CASSRPRGLNTEAFF.

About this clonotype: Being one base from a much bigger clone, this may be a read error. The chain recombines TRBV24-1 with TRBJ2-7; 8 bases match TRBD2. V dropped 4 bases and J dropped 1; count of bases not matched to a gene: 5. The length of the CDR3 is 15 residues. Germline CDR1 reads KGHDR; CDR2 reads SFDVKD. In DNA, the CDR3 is TGTGCCACCAGTGAGTCCGGGAGGGGATCCTACGAGCAGTACTTC. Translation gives CATSESGRGSYEQYF.

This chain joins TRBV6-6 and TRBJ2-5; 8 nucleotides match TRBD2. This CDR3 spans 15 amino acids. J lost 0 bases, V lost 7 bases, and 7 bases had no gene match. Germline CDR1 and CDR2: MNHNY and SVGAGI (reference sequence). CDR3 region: CASNPRRGDQETQYF. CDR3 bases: TGTGCCAGCAACCCGCGGCGGGGGGACCAAGAGACCCAGTACTTC.

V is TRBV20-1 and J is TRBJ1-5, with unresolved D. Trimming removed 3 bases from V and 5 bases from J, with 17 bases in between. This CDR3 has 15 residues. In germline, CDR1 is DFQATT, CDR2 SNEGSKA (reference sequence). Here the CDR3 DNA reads TGCAGTGCTAGCCGAGGTAGCAGTAAAGATCAGCCCCAGCATTTT. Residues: CSASRGSSKDQPQHF.

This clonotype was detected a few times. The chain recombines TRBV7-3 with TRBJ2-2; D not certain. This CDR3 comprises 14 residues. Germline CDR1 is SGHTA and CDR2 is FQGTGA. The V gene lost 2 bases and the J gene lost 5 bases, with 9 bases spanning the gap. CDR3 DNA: TGTGCCAGCAGCTTAGATCTCTGGACCGGGGAGCTGTTTTTT. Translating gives CASSLDLWTGELFF.

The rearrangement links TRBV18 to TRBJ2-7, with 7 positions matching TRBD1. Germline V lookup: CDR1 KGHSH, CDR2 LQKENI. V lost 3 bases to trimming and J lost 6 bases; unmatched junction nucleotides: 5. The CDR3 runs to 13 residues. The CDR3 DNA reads TGTGCCAGCTCACCCCAACGACAGGGCGAGCAGTACTTC. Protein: CASSPQRQGEQYF.

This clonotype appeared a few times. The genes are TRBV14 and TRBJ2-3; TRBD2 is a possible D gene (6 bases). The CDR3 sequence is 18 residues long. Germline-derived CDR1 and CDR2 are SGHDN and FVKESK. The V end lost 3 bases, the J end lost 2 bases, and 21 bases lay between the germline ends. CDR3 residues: CASSHPRLGSGPTDTQYF. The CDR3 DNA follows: TGTGCCAGCAGCCATCCCCGTTTGGGTAGCGGACCCACAGATACGCAGTATTTT.

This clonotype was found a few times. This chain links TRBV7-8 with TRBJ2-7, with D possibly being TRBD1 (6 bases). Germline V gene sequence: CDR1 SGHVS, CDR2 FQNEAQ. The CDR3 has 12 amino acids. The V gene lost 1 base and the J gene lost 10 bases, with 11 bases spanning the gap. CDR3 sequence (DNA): TGTGCCAGCAGCTTAGGCCAGGGGATACAGTACTTC. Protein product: CASSLGQGIQYF.

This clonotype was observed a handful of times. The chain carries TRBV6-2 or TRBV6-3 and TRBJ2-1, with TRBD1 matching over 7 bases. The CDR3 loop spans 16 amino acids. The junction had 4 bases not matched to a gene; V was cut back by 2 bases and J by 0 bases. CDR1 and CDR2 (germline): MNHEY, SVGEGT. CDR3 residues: CASSYPDRSSYNEQFF. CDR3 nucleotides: TGTGCCAGCAGTTACCCGGACAGGAGCTCCTACAATGAGCAGTTCTTC.

CDR3 sequence (DNA): TGCAGTGCGCCGAGGTTCGTGGGAACAGATACGCAGTATTTT. The encoded protein is CSAPRFVGTDTQYF. The genes are TRBV20-1 and TRBJ2-3; no clear D. Germline CDR1 reads DFQATT; CDR2 reads SNEGSKA (reference sequence). This CDR3 has 14 amino acids. V was cut by 6 bases and J by 3 bases, with 16 bases left in between.

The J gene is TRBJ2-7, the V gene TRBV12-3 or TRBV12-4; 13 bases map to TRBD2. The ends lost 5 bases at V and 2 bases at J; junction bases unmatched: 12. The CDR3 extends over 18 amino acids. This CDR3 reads CASSPGGLAGMHAYEQYF. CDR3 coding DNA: TGTGCCAGCAGTCCGGGGGGACTAGCGGGGATGCATGCCTACGAGCAGTACTTC.

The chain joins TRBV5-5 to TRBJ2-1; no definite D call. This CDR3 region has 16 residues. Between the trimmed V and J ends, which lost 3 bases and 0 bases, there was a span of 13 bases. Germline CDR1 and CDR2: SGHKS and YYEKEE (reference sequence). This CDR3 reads CASSWSRVSSYNEQFF. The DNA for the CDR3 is TGTGCCAGCAGCTGGAGCCGCGTAAGCTCCTACAATGAGCAGTTCTTC.

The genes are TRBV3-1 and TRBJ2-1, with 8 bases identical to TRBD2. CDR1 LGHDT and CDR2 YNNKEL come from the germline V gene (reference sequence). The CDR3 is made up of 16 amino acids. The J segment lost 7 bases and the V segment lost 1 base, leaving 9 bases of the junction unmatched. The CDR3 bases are TGTGCCAGCAGCCAAGTGATAGCGGGGCCTATTAATGAGCAGTTCTTC. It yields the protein CASSQVIAGPINEQFF.

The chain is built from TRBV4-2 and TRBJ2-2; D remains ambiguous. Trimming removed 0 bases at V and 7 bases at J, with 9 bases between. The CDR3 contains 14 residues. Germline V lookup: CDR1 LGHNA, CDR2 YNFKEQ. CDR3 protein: CASSQDGPIGELFF. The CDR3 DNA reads TGTGCCAGCAGCCAAGATGGACCCATCGGGGAGCTGTTTTTT.

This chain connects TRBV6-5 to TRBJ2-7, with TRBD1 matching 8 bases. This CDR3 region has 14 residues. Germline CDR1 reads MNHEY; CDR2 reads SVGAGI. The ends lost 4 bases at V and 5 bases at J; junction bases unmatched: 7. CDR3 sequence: CASSSGQAVDEQYF. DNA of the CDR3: TGTGCCAGCAGTTCGGGACAGGCAGTGGACGAGCAGTACTTC.

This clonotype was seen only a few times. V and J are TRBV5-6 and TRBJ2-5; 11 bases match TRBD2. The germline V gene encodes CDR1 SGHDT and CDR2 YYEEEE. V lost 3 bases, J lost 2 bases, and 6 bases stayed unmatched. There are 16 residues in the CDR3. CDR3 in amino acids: CASSYGLAGNQETQYF. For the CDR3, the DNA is TGTGCCAGCAGCTACGGACTAGCGGGTAATCAAGAGACCCAGTACTTC.

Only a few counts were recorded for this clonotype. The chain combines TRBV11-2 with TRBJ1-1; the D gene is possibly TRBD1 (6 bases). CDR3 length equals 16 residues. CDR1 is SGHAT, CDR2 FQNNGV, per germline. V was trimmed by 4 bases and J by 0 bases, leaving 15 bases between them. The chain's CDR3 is CASSSARTALNTEAFF. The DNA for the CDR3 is TGTGCCAGCAGCTCCGCTCGGACAGCCTTGAACACTGAAGCTTTCTTT. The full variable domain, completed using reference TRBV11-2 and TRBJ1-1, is EAGVAQSPRYKIIEKRQSVAFWCNPISGHATLYWYQQILGQGPKLLIQFQNNGVVDDSQLPKDRFSAERLKGVDSTLKIQPAKLEDSAVYLCASSSARTALNTEAFFGQGTRLTVV.

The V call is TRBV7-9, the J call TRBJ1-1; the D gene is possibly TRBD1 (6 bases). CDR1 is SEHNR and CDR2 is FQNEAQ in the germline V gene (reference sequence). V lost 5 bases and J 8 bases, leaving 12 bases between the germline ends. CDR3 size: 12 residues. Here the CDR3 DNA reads TGTGCCAGCAGCCCCTCGACAGGCGAAGCTTTCTTT. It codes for CASSPSTGEAFF.

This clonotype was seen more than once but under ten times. The CDR3 DNA follows: TGCAGTGCTATTGACGAGTGGCGGACCCCCGGCGGGAATGAGCAGTTCTTC. The encoded protein is CSAIDEWRTPGGNEQFF. J is TRBJ2-1 and V is TRBV20-1; possible D gene TRBD2, 5 bases. The CDR3 length is 17 residues. Germline values: CDR1 DFQATT, CDR2 SNEGSKA (reference sequence). V lost 4 bases to trimming and J lost 7 bases, with 26 bases between them.